This TCR beta chain was documented in a study of OX40 agonist ivuxolimab in advanced cancers. The overall study: With ivuxolimab, an agonistic anti-OX40 (CD134) antibody, patients were treated. Intravenous ivuxolimab at 0.01 to 10 mg/kg was given to patients every 2 weeks. The study, taken as a whole, reports: In CD8+ T cells, expanded clones were on average more numerous than in CD4+. Researchers did not establish what antigens the expanded peripheral T cells target.

Points on this clone: Antigen: not known. The same CDR3 arises from other DNA sequences in this sample as well.

This CDR3 is 15 amino acids long. Trimming removed 2 bases from V and 8 bases from J; junction bases left unmatched: 7. Germline V gene data show CDR1 as SGHDN and CDR2 as FVKESK. The protocol was immunoSEQ multiplex PCR, while the TCRdb copy is restricted to in-frame clones and leaves out a portion. Of about 66,000 clones detected, approximately 91% appear once; the ten largest clones hold approximately 0.3%. Sequencing used CD4+ or CD8+ T cells sorted from blood, obtained in a trial of the OX40 agonist ivuxolimab. The rearrangement uses TRBV14 and TRBJ1-4; 8 bases are a match to TRBD1. This clonotype originated in an adult with an advanced solid tumor such as melanoma, head and neck, liver or kidney cancer. CDR3 amino acids: CASSQPTGVVEKLFF. DNA for the CDR3: TGTGCCAGCAGCCAACCGACAGGGGTTGTGGAAAAACTGTTTTTT.